These T cell receptor beta chains were read from a single sample in a study of T cell repertoires in cytomegalovirus infection. MiXCR was run by TCRdb on the reads, yielding one entry per CDR3 protein. This table has around 900,000 distinct CDR3 sequences, around a third appearing once. These receptors have no known antigen. The sequencing here drew on cultured CD8+ T cells from PBMCs, taken from culture after CMV antigen stimulation. The source is a human donor in good health (CMV status not recorded). Some clones in this sample may be carry-over from other donors' samples. The CDR3 runs from the conserved cysteine through the conserved F or W. The order of the fields is clone size, D gene, J gene, V gene, CDR3 length, CDR3 protein, CDR3 DNA. D genes are given only for firm matches. The size field is filled for only some rows; it gives once, few, many or a size class.

abundance: -
d_gene: -
j_gene: TRBJ1-3
v_gene: TRBV10-3
len: 17
CDR3aa: CAISDPGTAGPGNTIYF
CDR3nt: TGTGCCATCAGTGACCCCGGGACGGCGGGGCCTGGAAACACCATATATTTT

abundance: -
d_gene: -
j_gene: TRBJ1-4
v_gene: TRBV5-1
len: 15
CDR3aa: CASSLRTPWEEKLFF
CDR3nt: TGCGCCAGCAGCTTGCGGACGCCCTGGGAGGAAAAACTGTTTTTT

abundance: -
d_gene: -
j_gene: TRBJ1-6
v_gene: TRBV6-2/TRBV6-3
len: 17
CDR3aa: CASSPKWLEAGNSPLHF
CDR3nt: TGTGCCAGCAGTCCTAAGTGGTTGGAGGCCGGGAATTCACCCCTCCACTTT

abundance: -
d_gene: -
j_gene: TRBJ1-5
v_gene: TRBV6-6
len: 15
CDR3aa: CASSDWDTNNQPQHF
CDR3nt: TGTGCCAGCAGTGATTGGGACACCAACAATCAGCCCCAGCATTTT

abundance: -
d_gene: TRBD2
j_gene: TRBJ2-1
v_gene: TRBV9
len: 16
CDR3aa: CASSERPGGSYNEQFF
CDR3nt: TGTGCCAGCAGCGAGAGGCCGGGGGGGTCCTACAATGAGCAGTTCTTC

abundance: -
d_gene: TRBD1
j_gene: TRBJ2-5
v_gene: TRBV12-3/TRBV12-4
len: 16
CDR3aa: CASSSSQGALGETQYF
CDR3nt: TGTGCCAGCAGCTCGTCTCAGGGGGCGCTGGGGGAGACCCAGTACTTC

abundance: -
d_gene: -
j_gene: TRBJ2-5
v_gene: TRBV7-1
len: 16
CDR3aa: CASSPALTGYKETQYF
CDR3nt: TGTGCCAGCAGCCCTGCCCTTACAGGGTATAAAGAGACCCAGTACTTC

abundance: -
d_gene: -
j_gene: TRBJ1-3
v_gene: TRBV7-6
len: 16
CDR3aa: CASSLEPGASGNTIYF
CDR3nt: TGTGCCAGCAGCTTAGAGCCAGGAGCCTCTGGAAACACCATATATTTT

abundance: few
d_gene: -
j_gene: TRBJ2-5
v_gene: TRBV6-6
len: 14
CDR3aa: CASSVADLLETQYF
CDR3nt: TGTGCCAGCAGTGTGGCAGATCTCTTAGAGACCCAGTACTTC

abundance: many
d_gene: -
j_gene: TRBJ2-7
v_gene: TRBV7-2
len: 12
CDR3aa: CASSTDRNEQYF
CDR3nt: TGTGCCAGCAGCACCGACAGGAACGAGCAGTACTTC

abundance: -
d_gene: TRBD2
j_gene: TRBJ2-7
v_gene: TRBV7-9
len: 13
CDR3aa: CVSSFGGNYEQYF
CDR3nt: TGTGTCAGCAGCTTCGGGGGGAACTACGAGCAGTACTTC

abundance: few
d_gene: -
j_gene: TRBJ1-5
v_gene: TRBV3-1
len: 15
CDR3aa: CASSLGAPSNQPQHF
CDR3nt: TGTGCCAGCAGCCTCGGAGCCCCTAGCAATCAGCCCCAGCATTTT

abundance: once
d_gene: -
j_gene: TRBJ1-4
v_gene: TRBV28
len: 14
CDR3aa: CASSFRTVWEKLFF
CDR3nt: TGTGCCAGCAGTTTCCGGACAGTATGGGAAAAACTGTTTTTT

abundance: -
d_gene: TRBD1
j_gene: TRBJ2-3
v_gene: TRBV6-5
len: 14
CDR3aa: CASSYDRAVDTQYF
CDR3nt: TGTGCCAGCAGTTACGACAGGGCCGTAGATACGCAGTATTTT

abundance: few
d_gene: TRBD1
j_gene: TRBJ1-4
v_gene: TRBV12-3/TRBV12-4
len: 15
CDR3aa: CASRRETGTNEKLFF
CDR3nt: TGTGCCAGCAGGCGAGAGACAGGGACGAATGAAAAACTGTTTTTT

abundance: -
d_gene: -
j_gene: TRBJ2-1
v_gene: TRBV4-1
len: 15
CDR3aa: CASSQNSIGVNEQFF
CDR3nt: TGCGCCAGCAGCCAAAATAGTATAGGGGTTAATGAGCAGTTCTTC

abundance: many
d_gene: -
j_gene: TRBJ1-6
v_gene: TRBV2
len: 14
CDR3aa: CASSEAGGYRDRHF
CDR3nt: TGTGCCAGCAGTGAAGCGGGCGGTTATCGGGACCGGCACTTT

abundance: few
d_gene: TRBD1
j_gene: TRBJ1-1
v_gene: TRBV27
len: 14
CDR3aa: CASIGGTGVHEAFF
CDR3nt: TGTGCCAGCATCGGAGGGACAGGGGTCCATGAAGCTTTCTTT

abundance: -
d_gene: -
j_gene: TRBJ1-1
v_gene: TRBV11-2
len: 14
CDR3aa: CASRLWGESTEAFF
CDR3nt: TGTGCCAGCAGACTTTGGGGGGAGAGCACTGAAGCTTTCTTT

abundance: -
d_gene: -
j_gene: TRBJ1-6
v_gene: TRBV9
len: 16
CDR3aa: CASSVGGLFENSPLHF
CDR3nt: TGTGCCAGCAGCGTAGGGGGGCTCTTTGAAAATTCACCCCTCCACTTT

abundance: -
d_gene: -
j_gene: TRBJ2-2
v_gene: TRBV6-5
len: 18
CDR3aa: CASSYSLWRARNTGELFF
CDR3nt: TGTGCCAGCAGTTACTCCCTTTGGCGAGCGAGGAACACCGGGGAGCTGTTTTTT

abundance: few
d_gene: -
j_gene: TRBJ1-1
v_gene: TRBV6-5
len: 15
CDR3aa: CASSYSMRANTEAFF
CDR3nt: TGTGCCAGCAGTTACTCGATGAGGGCGAACACTGAAGCTTTCTTT

abundance: few
d_gene: TRBD2
j_gene: TRBJ2-5
v_gene: TRBV7-8
len: 17
CDR3aa: CASSLGTSGRYQETQYF
CDR3nt: TGTGCCAGCAGCTTAGGGACTAGCGGGAGGTACCAAGAGACCCAGTACTTC

abundance: -
d_gene: -
j_gene: TRBJ1-5
v_gene: TRBV15
len: 16
CDR3aa: CATSSLQSYSNQPQHF
CDR3nt: TGTGCCACCAGCAGCTTACAGAGTTATAGCAATCAGCCCCAGCATTTT

abundance: many
d_gene: -
j_gene: TRBJ2-4
v_gene: TRBV7-2
len: 13
CDR3aa: CASLRTLEDIQYF
CDR3nt: TGTGCCAGTCTCAGGACCCTTGAGGACATTCAGTACTTC

abundance: -
d_gene: -
j_gene: TRBJ2-7
v_gene: TRBV5-6
len: 15
CDR3aa: CASSFRGYYPYEQYF
CDR3nt: TGTGCCAGCAGCTTCCGAGGGTATTACCCCTACGAGCAGTACTTC

abundance: many
d_gene: TRBD1
j_gene: TRBJ1-6
v_gene: TRBV6-5
len: 17
CDR3aa: CASSYLGVQGGNSPLHF
CDR3nt: TGTGCCAGCAGTTACCTGGGGGTCCAGGGGGGAAATTCACCCCTCCACTTT

abundance: -
d_gene: -
j_gene: TRBJ1-6
v_gene: TRBV5-6
len: 17
CDR3aa: CVSSFGAGVSSNSPLHF
CDR3nt: TGTGTCAGCAGTTTCGGTGCAGGGGTCTCCTCTAATTCACCCCTCCACTTT

abundance: -
d_gene: -
j_gene: TRBJ1-2
v_gene: TRBV2
len: 15
CDR3aa: CASSEGRGDAYGYTF
CDR3nt: TGTGCCAGCAGTGAGGGGCGTGGGGATGCCTATGGCTACACCTTC

abundance: -
d_gene: -
j_gene: TRBJ1-2
v_gene: TRBV4-1
len: 16
CDR3aa: CASSEEAGGVGDSYTF
CDR3nt: TGCGCCAGCAGTGAAGAAGCCGGTGGGGTAGGGGATAGCTACACCTTC

abundance: -
d_gene: -
j_gene: TRBJ1-3
v_gene: TRBV12-3/TRBV12-4
len: 16
CDR3aa: CASSPTDYPSGNTIYF
CDR3nt: TGTGCCAGCAGTCCGACCGACTACCCCTCTGGAAACACCATATATTTT

abundance: -
d_gene: TRBD2
j_gene: TRBJ2-1
v_gene: TRBV27
len: 16
CDR3aa: CASSLWSSGGAGEQFF
CDR3nt: TGTGCCAGCAGTTTATGGTCTAGCGGGGGGGCCGGTGAGCAGTTCTTC

abundance: few
d_gene: TRBD1
j_gene: TRBJ1-1
v_gene: TRBV12-3/TRBV12-4
len: 15
CDR3aa: CASSLPRQGRAEAFF
CDR3nt: TGTGCCAGCAGTTTACCGCGACAGGGTCGTGCTGAAGCTTTCTTT

abundance: many
d_gene: -
j_gene: TRBJ1-1
v_gene: TRBV7-2
len: 14
CDR3aa: CASSWGGPRTEAFF
CDR3nt: TGTGCCAGCAGCTGGGGGGGTCCGAGAACTGAAGCTTTCTTT

abundance: -
d_gene: -
j_gene: TRBJ1-2
v_gene: TRBV9
len: 19
CDR3aa: CASSVAVRAPGDFNYGYTF
CDR3nt: TGTGCCAGCAGCGTAGCTGTTAGGGCCCCGGGGGATTTTAACTATGGCTACACCTTC

abundance: -
d_gene: TRBD2
j_gene: TRBJ2-1
v_gene: TRBV7-9
len: 17
CDR3aa: CASPASGGPTSYNEQFF
CDR3nt: TGTGCCAGCCCCGCTAGCGGGGGACCCACCTCCTACAATGAGCAGTTCTTC

abundance: few
d_gene: -
j_gene: TRBJ1-1
v_gene: TRBV19
len: 12
CDR3aa: CASDGGGTEAFF
CDR3nt: TGTGCCAGCGACGGAGGGGGCACTGAAGCTTTCTTT

abundance: -
d_gene: TRBD1
j_gene: TRBJ1-5
v_gene: TRBV7-8
len: 15
CDR3aa: CASSTLDRSNQPQHF
CDR3nt: TGTGCCAGCAGCACGCTGGACAGGAGCAATCAGCCCCAGCATTTT

abundance: -
d_gene: -
j_gene: TRBJ2-7
v_gene: TRBV5-6
len: 15
CDR3aa: CASSFIQSSSYEQYF
CDR3nt: TGTGCCAGCAGCTTTATCCAGTCGAGCTCCTACGAGCAGTACTTC

abundance: -
d_gene: TRBD2
j_gene: TRBJ2-3
v_gene: TRBV6-2/TRBV6-3
len: 20
CDR3aa: CASSFPTSGGEEASTDTQYF
CDR3nt: TGTGCCAGCAGTTTCCCGACTAGCGGGGGGGAGGAGGCAAGCACAGATACGCAGTATTTT

abundance: -
d_gene: -
j_gene: TRBJ2-3
v_gene: TRBV7-3
len: 16
CDR3aa: CASSLRHGVTTDTQYF
CDR3nt: TGTGCCAGCAGCTTAAGGCACGGGGTAACCACAGATACGCAGTATTTT

abundance: few
d_gene: -
j_gene: TRBJ1-2
v_gene: TRBV2
len: 14
CDR3aa: CASSERTTRRGYTF
CDR3nt: TGTGCCAGCAGTGAAAGGACAACACGCCGAGGCTACACCTTC

abundance: -
d_gene: -
j_gene: TRBJ2-1
v_gene: TRBV7-9
len: 12
CDR3aa: CASSAIYGEQFF
CDR3nt: TGTGCCAGCAGCGCGATCTATGGCGAGCAGTTCTTC

abundance: -
d_gene: TRBD1
j_gene: TRBJ1-5
v_gene: TRBV24-1
len: 17
CDR3aa: CATSDQTGTGTNQPQHF
CDR3nt: TGTGCCACCAGTGATCAAACCGGGACAGGGACCAATCAGCCCCAGCATTTT

abundance: -
d_gene: -
j_gene: TRBJ1-1
v_gene: TRBV27
len: 17
CDR3aa: CASSFGAVTTSDTEAFF
CDR3nt: TGTGCCAGCAGTTTCGGGGCAGTCACTACGAGTGACACTGAAGCTTTCTTT

abundance: -
d_gene: -
j_gene: TRBJ1-1
v_gene: TRBV4-1
len: 14
CDR3aa: CASSQDGGTTEAFF
CDR3nt: TGTGCCAGCAGCCAAGACGGAGGGACCACTGAAGCTTTCTTT

abundance: few
d_gene: TRBD2
j_gene: TRBJ2-7
v_gene: TRBV12-5
len: 15
CDR3aa: CASGSPRLAGYEQYF
CDR3nt: TGTGCTAGTGGTTCCCCCCGACTAGCGGGCTACGAGCAGTACTTC

abundance: many
d_gene: TRBD1
j_gene: TRBJ2-1
v_gene: TRBV12-3/TRBV12-4
len: 15
CDR3aa: CASSRQGSSYNEQFF
CDR3nt: TGTGCCAGCAGTCGACAGGGATCCTCCTACAATGAGCAGTTCTTC

abundance: few
d_gene: TRBD2
j_gene: TRBJ2-2
v_gene: TRBV28
len: 14
CDR3aa: CASSLKSSGGELFF
CDR3nt: TGTGCCAGCAGTTTAAAGTCTAGCGGCGGGGAGCTGTTTTTT

abundance: -
d_gene: -
j_gene: TRBJ2-1
v_gene: TRBV5-4
len: 12
CDR3aa: CASRQGTNEQFF
CDR3nt: TGTGCCAGCAGGCAGGGTACCAATGAGCAGTTCTTC

abundance: many
d_gene: -
j_gene: TRBJ1-6
v_gene: TRBV7-2
len: 17
CDR3aa: CASSSRPPSSYNSPLHF
CDR3nt: TGTGCCAGCAGCTCACGTCCACCGAGCTCCTATAATTCACCCCTCCACTTT

abundance: -
d_gene: -
j_gene: TRBJ2-3
v_gene: TRBV2
len: 17
CDR3aa: CASSFRQGGDSTDTQYF
CDR3nt: TGTGCCAGCAGCTTCCGGCAGGGGGGGGATAGCACAGATACGCAGTATTTT